This T cell receptor (beta chain) was sequenced for a study of control samples from healthy donors and cancer patients. Sequencing used immunoSEQ multiplex PCR; TCRdb keeps in-frame clones, though not all of them. The sample carries approximately 35,000 clones, 80% to 95% recorded once. The CDR3 extends over 13 amino acids. Germline CDR1 is MNHEY and CDR2 is SVGAGI. Trimming pared 6 bases from V and 3 bases from J, leaving 11 bases between. The genes are TRBV6-5 and TRBJ1-1, with D unresolved. The source material was PBMCs. The TCR sequence derives from a man aged 35-49 years with colorectal cancer. CDR3 nucleotides: TGTGCCAGCAGATTGGACGGATACACTGAAGCTTTCTTT. Its translation: CASRLDGYTEAFF.